A selection of T cell receptor beta chains follows, all from one sample in a study of early T cells in non-severe SARS-CoV-2 infection. TCRdb itself ran the 5' RACE reads through MiXCR, one entry per CDR3 protein. The sample shows tens of thousands of distinct CDR3 sequences, 4.9% of them seen only once. The source material was whole blood. These TCRs come from an adult who was a healthcare worker with PCR-confirmed SARS-CoV-2 infection or an uninfected control (not recorded which). CDR3s include the opening cysteine and the closing phenylalanine or tryptophan. D genes are given only for firm matches. A row's size may be missing; if present it is once, few, many or a size class.

>many|TRBD2|TRBJ2-7|TRBV29-1
CSVVASGRGEQYF
TGCAGCGTTGTGGCTAGCGGGAGAGGCGAGCAGTACTTC
>many|-|TRBJ1-1|TRBV11-2
CASSLLRGTTEAFF
TGTGCCAGCAGCTTATTGCGCGGTACCACTGAAGCTTTCTTT
>many|TRBD2|TRBJ2-1|TRBV3-1
CASSQTSGSNEQFF
TGTGCCAGCAGCCAAACTAGCGGGAGTAATGAGCAGTTCTTC
>many|-|TRBJ1-2|TRBV5-8
CASSLGAYGYTF
TGTGCCAGCAGCTTGGGCGCCTATGGCTACACCTTC
>many|TRBD2|TRBJ2-1|TRBV11-2
CASSLEGTSGSRQFF
TGTGCCAGCAGCTTAGAGGGGACTAGCGGGAGTCGACAGTTCTTC
>-|-|TRBJ2-3|TRBV4-2
CASSQDKELDTQYF
TGTGCCAGCAGCCAAGATAAGGAATTGGATACGCAGTATTTT
>many|-|TRBJ2-3|TRBV7-3
CASSPRLVGPTDTQYF
TGTGCCAGCAGCCCCCGACTAGTGGGACCCACAGATACGCAGTATTTT
>many|-|TRBJ1-5|TRBV3-1
CASSQDIGANQPQHF
TGTGCCAGCAGCCAAGATATCGGGGCAAACCAGCCCCAGCATTTT
>many|-|TRBJ2-7|TRBV4-3
CASSQERSHSYEQYF
TGCGCCAGCAGCCAAGAGAGAAGCCATTCCTACGAGCAGTACTTC
>-|TRBD1|TRBJ1-2|TRBV6-5
CASSYSTDRAAGYTF
TGTGCCAGCAGTTACTCGACGGACAGGGCTGCTGGCTACACCTTC
>many|-|TRBJ2-7|TRBV7-9
CASSSPDRIYEQYF
TGTGCCAGCAGCTCGCCTGACAGGATCTACGAGCAGTACTTC
>few|-|TRBJ2-3|TRBV3-1
CASSQVGQGDTQYF
TGTGCCAGCAGCCAAGTGGGGCAGGGAGATACGCAGTATTTT
>few|TRBD1|TRBJ2-2|TRBV14
CASSLRDTGDTGELFF
TGTGCCAGCAGCCTACGGGATACAGGGGACACCGGGGAGCTGTTTTTT
>many|-|TRBJ2-1|TRBV6-6
CASSYSPTRGLYNEQFF
TGTGCCAGCAGTTACTCCCCGACTAGGGGCCTCTACAATGAGCAGTTCTTC
>-|-|TRBJ2-3|TRBV6-6
CASSDGVVTDTQYF
TGTGCCAGCAGCGACGGAGTGGTCACAGATACGCAGTATTTT
>many|-|TRBJ1-6|TRBV3-1
CASSRQDSPLHF
TGTGCCAGCAGCCGGCAGGATTCACCCCTCCACTTT
>many|-|TRBJ1-6|TRBV21-1
CASSPTGATYNSPLHF
TGTGCCAGCAGTCCGACAGGGGCCACCTATAATTCACCCCTCCACTTT
>many|TRBD2|TRBJ2-3|TRBV20-1
CSARVGPAAGGRGTDTQYF
TGCAGTGCTAGAGTAGGTCCGGCAGCGGGGGGGCGAGGCACAGATACGCAGTATTTT
>many|-|TRBJ2-1|TRBV20-1
CSAVLDRAGQFF
TGCAGTGCTGTATTAGACAGAGCCGGGCAGTTCTTC
>-|TRBD2|TRBJ2-7|TRBV5-1
CASSTGLAGGEQYF
TGCGCCAGCAGCACCGGACTAGCGGGGGGTGAGCAGTACTTC
>many|-|TRBJ1-2|TRBV6-1
CASSEGPGYSYTF
TGTGCCAGCAGTGAAGGGCCAGGTTATAGCTACACCTTC
>many|-|TRBJ2-4|TRBV19
CASSIWDGPKNIQYF
TGTGCCAGTAGTATATGGGACGGCCCCAAAAACATTCAGTACTTC
>many|-|TRBJ2-7|TRBV10-3
CAITDSGTIREEQYF
TGTGCCATCACCGACTCCGGGACGATCCGTGAGGAGCAGTACTTC
>many|-|TRBJ2-2|TRBV12-2
CASRLPGHTNTGELFF
TGTGCAAGTCGCTTACCAGGACATACGAACACCGGGGAGCTGTTTTTT
>few|TRBD1|TRBJ1-6|TRBV12-3/TRBV12-4
CASIYTGGRSYNSPLHF
TGTGCCAGCATCTATACAGGGGGCCGGTCCTATAATTCACCCCTCCACTTT
>few|TRBD1|TRBJ2-7|TRBV6-6
CATGPRQGAAYEQYF
TGTGCCACCGGTCCAAGACAGGGGGCGGCTTACGAGCAGTACTTC
>many|TRBD2|TRBJ2-3|TRBV10-3
CAISDGRSTDTQYF
TGTGCCATCAGTGACGGGAGGAGCACAGATACGCAGTATTTT
>many|-|TRBJ2-3|TRBV10-3
CAISPAGRTDTQYF
TGTGCCATCAGCCCCGCGGGACGCACAGATACGCAGTATTTT
>few|TRBD2|TRBJ2-3|TRBV7-2
CASSLAGSGGPTDTQYF
TGTGCCAGCAGCTTAGCTGGGAGCGGGGGCCCGACAGATACGCAGTATTTT
>many|-|TRBJ2-3|TRBV6-1
CASSEPGLTDTQYF
TGTGCCAGCAGTGAACCGGGTCTCACAGATACGCAGTATTTT